This T cell receptor (beta chain) was sequenced during a study of blood T cell repertoires in COVID-19. Study details: Sample material is recorded as cDNA or gDNA derived from T cells, B-cell-depleted T cells, or PBMCs.

This clone occurred once. TCRdb keeps only in-frame clones here, not all; method: immunoSEQ multiplex PCR. The sample comprises 200,000 to 250,000 clones, roughly four fifths of which are singletons, and about 3.7% rests with the top ten. CDR3 length: 14 amino acids. Trimming left V 3 bases short and J 1 base short, with 10 bases between. Germline V gene lookup returns CDR1 SGHDT and CDR2 YYEEEE. Two negative PCRs, clearance, or symptom resolution were required of recovered Cohort 3 donors. This sequence originates from a woman in her sixties or seventies who had recovered from COVID-19. The chain recombines TRBV5-6 with TRBJ1-2; D is unresolved. What was sequenced was PBMCs or T cells enriched from blood (not recorded which). Here the CDR3 reads CASSSRLNNYGYTF. CDR3 DNA: TGTGCCAGCAGCTCTCGACTGAATAACTATGGCTACACCTTC.